The following is a T cell receptor (beta chain) sequence with its context. Antigen specificity is unknown. This record belongs to a study of T cells in tumors after PD-1 blockade. Study summary: During anti-PD-1 treatment, some patients continued daily vismodegib 150 mg. Blood samples averaged around 110,000 templates (range about 24,679-260,000) and 35,000 or so unique clonotypes.

Template: tumor biopsy or peripheral blood genomic DNA, about 600-6,004 ng per sample. General study results and limits: Some novel exhausted tumor clones appeared in pre-treatment blood, suggesting peripheral recruitment.

V trimming: 4 bases; J trimming: 1 base; junction bases outside the gene matches: 13. Germline assignment: CDR1 SGHNT and CDR2 YYREEE (reference sequence). The CDR3 extends over 17 amino acids. Assay used: immunoSEQ multiplex PCR; TCRdb lists only in-frame clones, some missing. The repertoire consists of 45,000 to 60,000 clones, with 70% to 85% occurring once and the leading ten covering approximately 8.3%. Here the sequenced sample was PBMCs, taken before anti-PD-1 therapy. J is TRBJ2-5 and V is TRBV5-4; 7 nucleotides agree with TRBD2. The receptor was isolated from a human donor with advanced basal cell or squamous cell carcinoma (not recorded which). CDR3 in amino acids: CASSEPLSGAAQETQYF. The CDR3 DNA reads TGTGCCAGCAGCGAGCCCCTCAGCGGGGCTGCCCAAGAGACCCAGTACTTC.